Each of the 5 T cell receptor beta chains below was sequenced from the same sample in a study of identical twins. A single record per CDR3 protein comes from TCRdb applying MiXCR to the 5' RACE reads. The sample includes 1.5 million to 2 million distinct CDR3 sequences, about 32% of them seen just once. Sequenced input: cord blood. The receptors were gathered from a newborn girl in good health.

This clonotype was seen a few times. The chain joins TRBV20-1 to TRBJ2-1; 9 bases are a match to TRBD1. The CDR3 consists of 13 residues. Germline lookup yields CDR1 DFQATT and CDR2 SNEGSKA (reference sequence). V gave up 6 bases and J gave up 7 bases; unmatched junction bases: 7. CDR3 protein: CSAPRDRVNEQFF. The CDR3 bases are TGCAGTGCCCCACGGGACAGGGTGAATGAGCAGTTCTTC.

The rearrangement joins TRBV5-1 to TRBJ2-7, with 9 bases that match TRBD1. This CDR3 comprises 14 residues. With 4 bases clipped from V and 5 bases from J, the junction kept 7 bases outside the gene matches. CDR1 and CDR2 (germline): SGHRS, YFSETQ. The CDR3 protein is CASSQTTGGDEQYF. The CDR3 nucleotides are TGCGCCAGCAGCCAAACGACAGGGGGGGACGAGCAGTACTTC.

The table lists this clonotype with many counts. The chain uses TRBV10-3 and TRBJ1-5; D gene unclear. V lost 4 bases and J lost 4, with 8 bases in between. CDR3 size: 13 residues. CDR1 ENHRY and CDR2 SYGVKD come from the germline V gene. CDR3 sequence: CAISVAVNQPQHF. The CDR3 DNA reads TGTGCCATCAGTGTGGCGGTTAATCAGCCCCAGCATTTT.

The J gene is TRBJ1-5, the V gene TRBV4-1, with 8 bases that match TRBD1. V lost 0 bases to trimming and J lost 2 bases; unmatched junction nucleotides: 3. This CDR3 spans 16 amino acids. The germline V gene has CDR1 MGHRA and CDR2 YSYEKL. CDR3 sequence: CASSQDGGQGNQPQHF. CDR3 sequence (DNA): TGCGCCAGCAGCCAAGACGGGGGACAGGGCAATCAGCCCCAGCATTTT.

The sample holds many counts of this clonotype. The V and J genes are TRBV12-3 or TRBV12-4 and TRBJ2-7; D remains ambiguous. The CDR3 is 13 amino acids. V was clipped by 2 bases and J by 3 bases, with 8 bases between them. CDR3 loop: CASSLLGHYEQYF. The CDR3 nucleotides are TGTGCCAGCAGTTTACTGGGCCACTACGAGCAGTACTTC.